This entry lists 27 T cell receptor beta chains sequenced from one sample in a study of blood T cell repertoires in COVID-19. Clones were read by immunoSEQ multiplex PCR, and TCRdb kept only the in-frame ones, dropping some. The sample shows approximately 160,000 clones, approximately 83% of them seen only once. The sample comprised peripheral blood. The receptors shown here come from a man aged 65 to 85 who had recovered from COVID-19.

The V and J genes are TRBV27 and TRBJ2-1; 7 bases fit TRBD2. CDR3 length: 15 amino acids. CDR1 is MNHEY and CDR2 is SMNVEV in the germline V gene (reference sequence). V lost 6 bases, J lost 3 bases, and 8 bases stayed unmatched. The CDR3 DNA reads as TGTGCCAGCAGGCGGGGGACGGAACTCTACAATGAGCAGTTCTTC. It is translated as CASRRGTELYNEQFF.

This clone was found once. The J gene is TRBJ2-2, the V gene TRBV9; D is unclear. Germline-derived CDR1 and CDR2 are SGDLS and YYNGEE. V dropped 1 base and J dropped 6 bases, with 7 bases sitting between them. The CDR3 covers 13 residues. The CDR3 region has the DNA TGTGCCAGCAGCGTATCGGTCGCCGGGGAGCTGTTTTTT. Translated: CASSVSVAGELFF.

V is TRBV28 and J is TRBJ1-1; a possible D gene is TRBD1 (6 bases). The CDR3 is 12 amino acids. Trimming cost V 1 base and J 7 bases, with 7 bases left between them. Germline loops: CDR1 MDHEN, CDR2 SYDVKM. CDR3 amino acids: CASSLYRDEAFF. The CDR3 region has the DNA TGTGCCAGCAGTTTATACAGGGATGAAGCTTTCTTT. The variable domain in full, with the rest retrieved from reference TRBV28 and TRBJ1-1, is DVKVTQSSRYLVKRTGEKVFLECVQDMDHENMFWYRQDPGLGLRLIYFSYDVKMKEKGDIPEGYSVSREKKERFSLILESASTNQTSMYLCASSLYRDEAFFGQGTRLTVV.

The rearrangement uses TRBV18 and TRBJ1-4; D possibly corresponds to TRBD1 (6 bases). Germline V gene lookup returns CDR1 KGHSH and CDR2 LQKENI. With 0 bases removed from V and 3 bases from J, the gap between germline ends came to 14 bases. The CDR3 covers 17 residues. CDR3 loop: CASSPPQGRGSNEKLFF. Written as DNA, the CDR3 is TGTGCCAGCTCACCACCGCAGGGGCGCGGGTCTAATGAAAAACTGTTTTTT.

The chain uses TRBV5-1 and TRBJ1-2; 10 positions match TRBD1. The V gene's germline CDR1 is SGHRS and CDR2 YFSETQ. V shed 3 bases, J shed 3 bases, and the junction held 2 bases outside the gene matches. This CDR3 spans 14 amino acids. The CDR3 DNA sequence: TGCGCCAGCAGCTCCGGGACAGGGGACTATGGCTACACCTTC. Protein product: CASSSGTGDYGYTF.

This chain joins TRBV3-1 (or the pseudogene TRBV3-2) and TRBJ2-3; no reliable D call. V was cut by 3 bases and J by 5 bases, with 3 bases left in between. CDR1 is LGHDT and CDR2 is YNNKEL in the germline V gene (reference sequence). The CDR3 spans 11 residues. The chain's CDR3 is CASSHGDTQYF. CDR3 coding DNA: TGTGCCAGCAGCCACGGAGATACGCAGTATTTT.

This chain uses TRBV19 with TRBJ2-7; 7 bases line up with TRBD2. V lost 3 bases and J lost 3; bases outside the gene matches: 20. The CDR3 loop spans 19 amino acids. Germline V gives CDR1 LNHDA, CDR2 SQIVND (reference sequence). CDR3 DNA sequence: TGTGCCAGTAGTATGCGCAACTCCCCCGTCGGGGAGGGTTTCTACGAGCAGTACTTC. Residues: CASSMRNSPVGEGFYEQYF.

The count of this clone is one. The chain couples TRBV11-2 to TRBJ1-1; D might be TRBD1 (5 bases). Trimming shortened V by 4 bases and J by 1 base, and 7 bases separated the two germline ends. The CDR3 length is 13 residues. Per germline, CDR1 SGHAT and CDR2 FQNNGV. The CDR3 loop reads CASSSDRNTEAFF. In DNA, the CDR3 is TGTGCCAGCAGCTCCGACAGGAACACTGAAGCTTTCTTT. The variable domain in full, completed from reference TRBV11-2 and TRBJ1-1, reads EAGVAQSPRYKIIEKRQSVAFWCNPISGHATLYWYQQILGQGPKLLIQFQNNGVVDDSQLPKDRFSAERLKGVDSTLKIQPAKLEDSAVYLCASSSDRNTEAFFGQGTRLTVV.

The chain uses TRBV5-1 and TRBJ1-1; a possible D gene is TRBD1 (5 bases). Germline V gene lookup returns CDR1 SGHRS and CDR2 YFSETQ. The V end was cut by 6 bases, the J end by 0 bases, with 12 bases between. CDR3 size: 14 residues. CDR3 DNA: TGCGCCAGCACCTACACAGGAATGAACACTGAAGCTTTCTTT. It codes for CASTYTGMNTEAFF.

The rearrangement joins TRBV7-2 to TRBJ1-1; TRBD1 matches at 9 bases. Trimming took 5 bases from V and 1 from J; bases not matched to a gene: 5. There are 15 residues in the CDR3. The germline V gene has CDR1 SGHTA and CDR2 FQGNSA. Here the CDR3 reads CASSQAGQGNTEAFF. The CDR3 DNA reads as TGTGCCAGCAGCCAAGCGGGACAGGGGAACACTGAAGCTTTCTTT.

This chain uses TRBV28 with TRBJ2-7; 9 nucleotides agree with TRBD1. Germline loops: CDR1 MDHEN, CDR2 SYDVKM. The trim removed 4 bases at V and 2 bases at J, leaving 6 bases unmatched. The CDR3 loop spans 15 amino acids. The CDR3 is CASSSTRTGAYEQYF. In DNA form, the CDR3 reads TGTGCCAGCAGTTCTACAAGGACAGGGGCCTACGAGCAGTACTTC.

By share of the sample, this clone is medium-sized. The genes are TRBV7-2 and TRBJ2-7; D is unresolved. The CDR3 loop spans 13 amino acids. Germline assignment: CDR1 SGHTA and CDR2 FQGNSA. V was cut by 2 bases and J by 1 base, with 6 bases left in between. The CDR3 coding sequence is TGTGCCAGCAGCTTACAATTGTCCTACGAGCAGTACTTC. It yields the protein CASSLQLSYEQYF.

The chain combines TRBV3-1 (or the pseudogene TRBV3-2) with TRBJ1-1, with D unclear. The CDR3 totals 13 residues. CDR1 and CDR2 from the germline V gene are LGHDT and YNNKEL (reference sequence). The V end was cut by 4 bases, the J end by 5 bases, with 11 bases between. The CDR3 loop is CASSPSPGTEAFF. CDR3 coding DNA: TGTGCCAGCAGCCCGTCCCCCGGGACTGAAGCTTTCTTT.

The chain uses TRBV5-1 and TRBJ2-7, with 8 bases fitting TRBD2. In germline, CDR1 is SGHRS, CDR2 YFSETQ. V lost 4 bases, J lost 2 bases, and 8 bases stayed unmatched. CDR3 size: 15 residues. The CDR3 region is CASSPVSGRAYEQYF. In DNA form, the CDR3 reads TGCGCCAGCAGCCCCGTAAGCGGGAGAGCCTACGAGCAGTACTTC.

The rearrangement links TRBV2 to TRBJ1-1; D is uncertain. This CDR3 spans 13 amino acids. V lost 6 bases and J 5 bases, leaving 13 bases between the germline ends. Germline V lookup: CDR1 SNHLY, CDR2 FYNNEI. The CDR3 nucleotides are TGTGCCAGCAGCGACCGGGGTCTGACTGAAGCTTTCTTT. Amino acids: CASSDRGLTEAFF.

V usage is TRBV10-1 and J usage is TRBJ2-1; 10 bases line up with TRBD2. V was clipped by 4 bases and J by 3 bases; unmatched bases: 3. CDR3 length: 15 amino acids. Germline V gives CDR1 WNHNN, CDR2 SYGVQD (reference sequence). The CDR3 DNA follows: TGCGCCAGCAGTGGCTCTAGCGGGAGCTACAATGAGCAGTTCTTC. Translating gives CASSGSSGSYNEQFF.

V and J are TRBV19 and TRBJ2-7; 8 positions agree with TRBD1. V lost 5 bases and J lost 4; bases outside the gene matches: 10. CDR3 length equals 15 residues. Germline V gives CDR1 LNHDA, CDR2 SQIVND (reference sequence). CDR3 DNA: TGTGCCAGTAGTCTTAGTGGACAGGGCCAGTACGAGCAGTACTTC. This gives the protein CASSLSGQGQYEQYF.

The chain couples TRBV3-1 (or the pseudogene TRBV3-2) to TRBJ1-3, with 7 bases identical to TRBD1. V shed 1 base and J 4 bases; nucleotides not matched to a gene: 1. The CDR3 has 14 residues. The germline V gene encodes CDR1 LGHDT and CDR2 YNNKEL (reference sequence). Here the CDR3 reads CASSQVGGGNTIYF. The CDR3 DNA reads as TGTGCCAGCAGCCAAGTAGGGGGCGGAAACACCATATATTTT.

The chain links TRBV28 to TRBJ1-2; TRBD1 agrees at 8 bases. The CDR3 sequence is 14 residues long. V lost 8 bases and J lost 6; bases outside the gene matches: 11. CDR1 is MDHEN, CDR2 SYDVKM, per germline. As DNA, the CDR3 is TGTGCCAGCCAGACCTCAGGGGGCGGGAATGGCTACACCTTC. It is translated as CASQTSGGGNGYTF.

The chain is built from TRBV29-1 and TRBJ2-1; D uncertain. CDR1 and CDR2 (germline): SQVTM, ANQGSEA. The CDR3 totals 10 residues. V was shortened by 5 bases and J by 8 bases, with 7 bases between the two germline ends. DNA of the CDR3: TGCAGCGTTCAGTCCTATGAGCAGTTCTTC. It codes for CSVQSYEQFF.

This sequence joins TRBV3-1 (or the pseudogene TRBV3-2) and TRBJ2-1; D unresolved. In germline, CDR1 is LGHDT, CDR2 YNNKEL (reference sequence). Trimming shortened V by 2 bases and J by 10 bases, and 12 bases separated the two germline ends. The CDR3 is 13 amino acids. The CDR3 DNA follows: TGTGCCAGCAGCCAACTATTAAGCACGGAGCAGTTCTTC. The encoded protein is CASSQLLSTEQFF.

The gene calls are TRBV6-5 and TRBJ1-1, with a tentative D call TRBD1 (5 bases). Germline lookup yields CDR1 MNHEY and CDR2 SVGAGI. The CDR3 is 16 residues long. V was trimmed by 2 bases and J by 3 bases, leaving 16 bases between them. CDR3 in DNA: TGTGCCAGCAGTTACACCGCAGGGATGGAGCACACTGAAGCTTTCTTT. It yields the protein CASSYTAGMEHTEAFF.

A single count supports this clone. The CDR3 DNA sequence: TGTGCCAGCAGTTACAGGGCCACAGATACGCAGTATTTT. Protein: CASSYRATDTQYF. V is TRBV28 and J is TRBJ2-3; D might be TRBD1 (6 bases). Germline-derived CDR1 and CDR2 are MDHEN and SYDVKM. The CDR3 is 13 amino acids. V gave up 4 bases and J gave up 2 bases, with 7 bases separating them.

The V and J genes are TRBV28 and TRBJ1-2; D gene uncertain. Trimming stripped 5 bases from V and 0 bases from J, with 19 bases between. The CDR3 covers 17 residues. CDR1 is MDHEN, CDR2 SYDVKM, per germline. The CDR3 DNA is TGTGCCAGCAGTCCCTCGGACGCGGCACTAGCTAACTATGGCTACACCTTC. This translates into CASSPSDAALANYGYTF.

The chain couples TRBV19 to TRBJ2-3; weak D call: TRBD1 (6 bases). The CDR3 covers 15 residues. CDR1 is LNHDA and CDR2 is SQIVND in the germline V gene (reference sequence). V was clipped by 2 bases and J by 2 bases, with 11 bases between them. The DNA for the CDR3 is TGTGCCAGTAGTATACAACAGGGAACCACAGATACGCAGTATTTT. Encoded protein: CASSIQQGTTDTQYF.

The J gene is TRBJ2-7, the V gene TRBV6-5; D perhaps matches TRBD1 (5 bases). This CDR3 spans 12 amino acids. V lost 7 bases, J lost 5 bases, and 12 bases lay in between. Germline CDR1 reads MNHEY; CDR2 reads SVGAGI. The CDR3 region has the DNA TGTGCCAGCAAAGTTTTCAGGGACGAGCAGTACTTC. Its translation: CASKVFRDEQYF.

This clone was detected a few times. The CDR3 is CASSLAPGAGAGELFF. Written as DNA, the CDR3 is TGCGCCAGCAGCTTGGCGCCAGGGGCCGGGGCCGGGGAGCTGTTTTTT. V is TRBV5-1 and J is TRBJ2-2; TRBD1 might be the D (6 bases). Trimming left V 0 bases short and J 6 bases short, with 15 bases between. CDR3 length equals 16 residues. In germline, CDR1 is SGHRS, CDR2 YFSETQ.